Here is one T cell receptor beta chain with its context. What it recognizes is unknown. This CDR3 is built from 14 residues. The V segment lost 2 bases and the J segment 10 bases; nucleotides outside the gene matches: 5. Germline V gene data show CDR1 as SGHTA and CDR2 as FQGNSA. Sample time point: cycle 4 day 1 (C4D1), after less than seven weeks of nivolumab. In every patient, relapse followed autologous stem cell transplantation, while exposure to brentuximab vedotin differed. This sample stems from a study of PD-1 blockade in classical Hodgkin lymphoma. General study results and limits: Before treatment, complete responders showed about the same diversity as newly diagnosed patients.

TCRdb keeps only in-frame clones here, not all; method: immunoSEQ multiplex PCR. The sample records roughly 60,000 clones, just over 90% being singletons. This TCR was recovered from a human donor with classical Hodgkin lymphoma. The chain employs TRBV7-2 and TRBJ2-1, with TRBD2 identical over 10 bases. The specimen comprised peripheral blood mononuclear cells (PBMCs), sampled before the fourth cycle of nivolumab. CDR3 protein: CASSLQRGGLEQFF. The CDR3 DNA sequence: TGTGCCAGCAGCTTACAGCGGGGGGGCCTAGAGCAGTTCTTC.